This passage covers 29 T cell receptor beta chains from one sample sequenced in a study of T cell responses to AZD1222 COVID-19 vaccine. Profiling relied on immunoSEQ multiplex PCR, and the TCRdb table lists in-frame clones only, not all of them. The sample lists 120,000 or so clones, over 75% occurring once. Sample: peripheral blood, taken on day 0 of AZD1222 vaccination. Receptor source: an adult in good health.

CDR3 sequence reads: CASSFRAGSSYEQYF. The CDR3 coding sequence is TGCGCCAGCAGCTTTCGGGCAGGGTCCAGCTACGAGCAGTACTTC. The rearrangement links TRBV4-1 to TRBJ2-7; D possibly corresponds to TRBD1 (5 bases). The germline CDR1 and CDR2 sequences are MGHRA and YSYEKL. This CDR3 contains 15 residues. V was pared by 5 bases and J by 3 bases, with 17 bases between.

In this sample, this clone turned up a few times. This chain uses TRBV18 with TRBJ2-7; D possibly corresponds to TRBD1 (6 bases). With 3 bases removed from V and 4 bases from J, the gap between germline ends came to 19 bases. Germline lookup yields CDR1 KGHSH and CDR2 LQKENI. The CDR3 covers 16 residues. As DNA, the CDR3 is TGTGCCAGCTCACCCCTGCCAGGGGCAGGAATTTACGAGCAGTACTTC. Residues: CASSPLPGAGIYEQYF. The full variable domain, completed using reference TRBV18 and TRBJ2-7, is NAGVMQNPRHLVRRRGQEARLRCSPMKGHSHVYWYRQLPEEGLKFMVYLQKENIIDESGMPKERFSAEFPKEGPSILRIQQVVRGDSAAYFCASSPLPGAGIYEQYFGPGTRLTVT.

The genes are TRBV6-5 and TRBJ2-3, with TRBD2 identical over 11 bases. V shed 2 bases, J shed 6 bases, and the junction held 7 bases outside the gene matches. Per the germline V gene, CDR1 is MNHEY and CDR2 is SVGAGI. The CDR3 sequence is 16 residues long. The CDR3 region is CASSYSPASGGDTQYF. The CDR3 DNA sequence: TGTGCCAGCAGTTACAGCCCGGCTAGCGGGGGGGATACGCAGTATTTT.

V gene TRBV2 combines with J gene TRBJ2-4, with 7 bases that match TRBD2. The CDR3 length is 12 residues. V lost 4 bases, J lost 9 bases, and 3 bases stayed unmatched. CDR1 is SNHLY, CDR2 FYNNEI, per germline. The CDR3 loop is CASSGWGGIQYF. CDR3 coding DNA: TGTGCCAGCAGTGGATGGGGGGGCATTCAGTACTTC.

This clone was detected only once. CDR3 DNA: TGTGCCAGCAGCGTAGACAGTACTCAGCCCCAGCATTTT. This gives the protein CASSVDSTQPQHF. The V gene is TRBV9, the J gene TRBJ1-5; D is unclear. V gave up 0 bases and J gave up 6 bases, with 7 bases separating them. This CDR3 comprises 13 residues. From germline, CDR1 is SGDLS and CDR2 YYNGEE.

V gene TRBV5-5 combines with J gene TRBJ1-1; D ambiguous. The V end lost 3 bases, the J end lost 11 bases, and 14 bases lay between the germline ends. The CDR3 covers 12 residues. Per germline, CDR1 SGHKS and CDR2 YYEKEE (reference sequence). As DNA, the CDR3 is TGTGCCAGCAGCTCGCCCCTGCTGTGGGCTTTCTTT. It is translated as CASSSPLLWAFF.

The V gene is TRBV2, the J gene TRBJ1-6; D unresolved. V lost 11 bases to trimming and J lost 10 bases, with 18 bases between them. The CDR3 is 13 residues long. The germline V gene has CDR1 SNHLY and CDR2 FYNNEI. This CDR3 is CAGLREVGSPLHF. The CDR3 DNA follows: TGTGCCGGACTCCGGGAGGTAGGGTCACCCCTCCACTTT.

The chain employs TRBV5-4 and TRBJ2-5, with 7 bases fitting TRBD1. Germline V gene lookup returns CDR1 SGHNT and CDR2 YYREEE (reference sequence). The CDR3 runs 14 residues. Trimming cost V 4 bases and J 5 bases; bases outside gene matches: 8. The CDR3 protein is CASSRRDSFETQYF. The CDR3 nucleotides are TGTGCCAGCAGCCGCCGGGACAGCTTTGAGACCCAGTACTTC.

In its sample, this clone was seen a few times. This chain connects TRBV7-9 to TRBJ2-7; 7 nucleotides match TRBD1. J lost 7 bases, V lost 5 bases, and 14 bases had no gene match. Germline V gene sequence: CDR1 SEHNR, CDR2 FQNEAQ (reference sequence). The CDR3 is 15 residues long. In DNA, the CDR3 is TGTGCCAGCAGCACCGGGACAGTTAGGGCTCGGGAGCAGTACTTC. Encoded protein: CASSTGTVRAREQYF.

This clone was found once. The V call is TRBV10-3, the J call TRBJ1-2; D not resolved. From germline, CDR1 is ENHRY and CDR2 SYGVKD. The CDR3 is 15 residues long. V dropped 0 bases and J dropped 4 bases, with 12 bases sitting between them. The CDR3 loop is CAISESLGPGYGYTF. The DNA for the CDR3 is TGTGCCATCAGTGAGTCGCTTGGCCCGGGCTATGGCTACACCTTC.

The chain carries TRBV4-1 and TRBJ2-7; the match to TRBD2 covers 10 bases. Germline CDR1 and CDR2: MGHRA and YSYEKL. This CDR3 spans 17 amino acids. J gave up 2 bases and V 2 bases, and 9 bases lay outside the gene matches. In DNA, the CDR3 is TGCGCCAGCAGCCAATTGCCCCTAGCGGGGGCCACCTACGAGCAGTACTTC. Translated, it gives CASSQLPLAGATYEQYF.

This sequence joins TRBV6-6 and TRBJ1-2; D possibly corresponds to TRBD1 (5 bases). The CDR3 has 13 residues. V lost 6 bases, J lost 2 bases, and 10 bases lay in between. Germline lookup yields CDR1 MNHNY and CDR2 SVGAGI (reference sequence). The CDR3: CASRRGLNYGYTF. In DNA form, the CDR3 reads TGTGCCAGCAGGAGGGGACTAAACTATGGCTACACCTTC.

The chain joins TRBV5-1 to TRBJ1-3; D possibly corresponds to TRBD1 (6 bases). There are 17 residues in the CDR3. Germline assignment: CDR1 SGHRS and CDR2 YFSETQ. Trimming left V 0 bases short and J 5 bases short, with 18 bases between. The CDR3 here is CASSLDRASVRRNTIYF. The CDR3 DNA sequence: TGCGCCAGCAGCTTGGACAGGGCCTCCGTTAGGAGAAACACCATATATTTT.

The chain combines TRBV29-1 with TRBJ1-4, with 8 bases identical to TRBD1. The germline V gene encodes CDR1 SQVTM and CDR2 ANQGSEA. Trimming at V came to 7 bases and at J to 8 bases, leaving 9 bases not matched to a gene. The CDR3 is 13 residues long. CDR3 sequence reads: CSGTGGKREKLFF. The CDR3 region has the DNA TGCAGCGGTACAGGGGGAAAAAGGGAAAAACTGTTTTTT.

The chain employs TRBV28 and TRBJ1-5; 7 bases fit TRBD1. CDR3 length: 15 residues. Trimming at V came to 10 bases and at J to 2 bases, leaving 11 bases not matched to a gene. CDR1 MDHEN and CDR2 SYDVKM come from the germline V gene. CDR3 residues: CATEVGGPGNQPQHF. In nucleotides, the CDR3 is TGTGCCACCGAAGTAGGGGGCCCTGGCAATCAGCCCCAGCATTTT. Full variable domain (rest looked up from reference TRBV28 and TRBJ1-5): DVKVTQSSRYLVKRTGEKVFLECVQDMDHENMFWYRQDPGLGLRLIYFSYDVKMKEKGDIPEGYSVSREKKERFSLILESASTNQTSMYLCATEVGGPGNQPQHFGDGTRLSIL.

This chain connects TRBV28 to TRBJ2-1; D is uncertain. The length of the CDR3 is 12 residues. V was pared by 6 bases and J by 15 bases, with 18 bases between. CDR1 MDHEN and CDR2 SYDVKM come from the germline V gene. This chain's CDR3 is CASRGTTIGTFF. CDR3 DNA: TGTGCCAGCAGAGGCACCACCATAGGAACGTTCTTC.

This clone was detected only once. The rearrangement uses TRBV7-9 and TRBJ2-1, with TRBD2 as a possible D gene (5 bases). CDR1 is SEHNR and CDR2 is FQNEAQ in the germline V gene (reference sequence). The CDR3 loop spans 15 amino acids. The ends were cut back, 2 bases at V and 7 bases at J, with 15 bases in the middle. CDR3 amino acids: CASSLIGPLGNEQFF. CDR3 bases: TGTGCCAGCAGCTTAATCGGTCCACTAGGGAATGAGCAGTTCTTC. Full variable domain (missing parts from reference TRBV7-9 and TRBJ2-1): DTGVSQNPRHKITKRGQNVTFRCDPISEHNRLYWYRQTLGQGPEFLTYFQNEAQLEKSRLLSDRFSAERPKGSFSTLEIQRTEQGDSAMYLCASSLIGPLGNEQFFGPGTRLTVL.

This CDR3 is CASRTDGNYEQYF. The CDR3 nucleotides are TGTGCCAGCAGGACGGACGGAAACTACGAGCAGTACTTC. The chain has TRBV2 and TRBJ2-7, with no clear D. The CDR3 runs to 13 residues. Looked up from germline, CDR1 is SNHLY and CDR2 is FYNNEI. V was pared by 6 bases and J by 3 bases, with 12 bases between.

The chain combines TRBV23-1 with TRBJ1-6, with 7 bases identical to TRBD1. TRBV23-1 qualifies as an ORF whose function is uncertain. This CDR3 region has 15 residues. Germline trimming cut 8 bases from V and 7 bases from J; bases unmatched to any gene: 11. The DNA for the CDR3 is TGCGCCAGCTGCGAACCGGGACAGACCAATTCACCCCTCCACTTT. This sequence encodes CASCEPGQTNSPLHF.

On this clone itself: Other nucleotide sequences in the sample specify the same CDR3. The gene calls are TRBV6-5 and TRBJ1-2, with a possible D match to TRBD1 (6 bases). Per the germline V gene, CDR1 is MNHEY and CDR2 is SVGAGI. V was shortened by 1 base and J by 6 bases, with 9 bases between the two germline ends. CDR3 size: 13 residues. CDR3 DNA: TGTGCCAGCAGTTACTGGCAGGGGAATGGCTACACCTTC. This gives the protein CASSYWQGNGYTF.

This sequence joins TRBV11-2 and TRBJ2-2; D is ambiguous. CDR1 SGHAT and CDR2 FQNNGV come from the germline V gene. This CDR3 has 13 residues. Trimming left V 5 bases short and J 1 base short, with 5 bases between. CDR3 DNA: TGTGCCAGCAGCGCCCTGAACACCGGGGAGCTGTTTTTT. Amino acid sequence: CASSALNTGELFF.

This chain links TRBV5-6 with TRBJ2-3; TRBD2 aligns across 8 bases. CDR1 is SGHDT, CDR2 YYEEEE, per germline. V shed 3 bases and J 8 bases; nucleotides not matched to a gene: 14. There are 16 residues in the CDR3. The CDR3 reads CASSWTGTRSIGTQYF. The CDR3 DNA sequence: TGTGCCAGCAGCTGGACCGGGACTAGATCAATAGGTACGCAGTATTTT.

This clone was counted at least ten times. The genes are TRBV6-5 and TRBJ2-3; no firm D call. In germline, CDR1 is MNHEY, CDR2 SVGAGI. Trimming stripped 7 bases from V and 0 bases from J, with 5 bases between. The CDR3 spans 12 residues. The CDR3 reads CASTGSTDTQYF. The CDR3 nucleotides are TGTGCCAGCACTGGGAGCACAGATACGCAGTATTTT.

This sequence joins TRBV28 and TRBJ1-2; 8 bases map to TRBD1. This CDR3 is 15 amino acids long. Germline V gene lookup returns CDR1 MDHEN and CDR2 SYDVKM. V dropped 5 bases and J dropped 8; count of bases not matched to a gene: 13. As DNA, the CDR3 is TGTGCCAGCAGTCCCACCTTCGGACAGGGAGGAGGCTACACCTTC. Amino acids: CASSPTFGQGGGYTF.

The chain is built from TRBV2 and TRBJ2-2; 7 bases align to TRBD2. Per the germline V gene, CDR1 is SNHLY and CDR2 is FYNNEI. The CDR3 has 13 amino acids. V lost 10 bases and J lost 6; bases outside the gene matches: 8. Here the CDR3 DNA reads TGTGCCACCCAAGGGAGGGCCGCCGGGGAGCTGTTTTTT. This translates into CATQGRAAGELFF.

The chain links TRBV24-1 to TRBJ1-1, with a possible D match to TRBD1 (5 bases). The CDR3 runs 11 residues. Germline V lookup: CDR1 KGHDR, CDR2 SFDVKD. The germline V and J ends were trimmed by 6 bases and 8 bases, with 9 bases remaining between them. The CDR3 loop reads CATSLGREAFF. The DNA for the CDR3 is TGTGCCACCAGTTTGGGACGGGAAGCTTTCTTT.

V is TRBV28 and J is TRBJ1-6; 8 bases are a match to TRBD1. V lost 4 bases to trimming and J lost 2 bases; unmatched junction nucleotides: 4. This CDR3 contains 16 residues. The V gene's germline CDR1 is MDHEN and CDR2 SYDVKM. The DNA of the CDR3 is TGTGCCAGCAGTTGGACAGGGAGTACCTATAATTCACCCCTCCACTTT. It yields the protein CASSWTGSTYNSPLHF.

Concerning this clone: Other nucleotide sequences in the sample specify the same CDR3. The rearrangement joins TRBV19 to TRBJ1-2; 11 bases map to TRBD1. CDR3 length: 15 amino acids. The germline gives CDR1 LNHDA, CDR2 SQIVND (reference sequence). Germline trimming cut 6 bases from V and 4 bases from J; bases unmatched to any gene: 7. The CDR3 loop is CASSPGQGGLYGYTF. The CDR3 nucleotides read TGTGCCAGTAGCCCGGGACAGGGGGGTCTCTATGGCTACACCTTC.

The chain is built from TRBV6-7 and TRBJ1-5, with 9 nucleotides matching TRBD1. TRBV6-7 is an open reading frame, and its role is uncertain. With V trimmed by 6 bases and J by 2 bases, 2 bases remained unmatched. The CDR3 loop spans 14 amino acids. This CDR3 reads CASRRTGGNQPQHF. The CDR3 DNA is TGTGCCAGCAGGAGGACAGGGGGCAATCAGCCCCAGCATTTT.